The next 14 T cell receptor beta chains were all read from a single sample in a study of cytomegalovirus exposure and HLA in healthy donors. In the PCR, 60 Vbeta and 13 Jbeta primers were used. Assay: immunoSEQ multiplex PCR; the TCRdb copy retains only in-frame clones and omits some. This sample carries roughly 130,000 clones, around 79% of them seen once, and the ten largest clones take roughly 1%. What was sequenced was PBMCs. These receptors came from a man between 18 and 29 years old in good health and CMV-seronegative.

The genes are TRBV28 and TRBJ2-3; 7 nucleotides line up with TRBD1. V lost 4 bases to trimming and J lost 1 base; unmatched junction nucleotides: 5. Per the germline V gene, CDR1 is MDHEN and CDR2 is SYDVKM. The CDR3 runs 15 residues. Here the CDR3 DNA reads TGTGCCAGCAGTTCCCCGGGACAGCGCACAGATACGCAGTATTTT. Translating gives CASSSPGQRTDTQYF. The full variable domain, its missing parts supplied by reference TRBV28 and TRBJ2-3, is DVKVTQSSRYLVKRTGEKVFLECVQDMDHENMFWYRQDPGLGLRLIYFSYDVKMKEKGDIPEGYSVSREKKERFSLILESASTNQTSMYLCASSSPGQRTDTQYFGPGTRLTVL.

V usage is TRBV2 and J usage is TRBJ2-7; D may be TRBD1 (8 bases). The CDR3 runs to 19 residues. Germline lookup yields CDR1 SNHLY and CDR2 FYNNEI. V lost 2 bases and J lost 3, with 26 bases in between. For the CDR3, the DNA is TGTGCCAGCAGTGAAACCGCGGGGGAGACAGGGGCTAACCTCTACGAGCAGTACTTC. It translates to CASSETAGETGANLYEQYF.

The V and J genes are TRBV19 and TRBJ1-2, with a tentative D call TRBD1 (5 bases). V lost 6 bases to trimming and J lost 6 bases, with 14 bases between them. The CDR3 has 13 amino acids. Germline CDR1 is LNHDA and CDR2 is SQIVND (reference sequence). CDR3 DNA: TGTGCCAGTAGCCTGGGGCTCCCCGATGGCTACACCTTC. Encoded protein: CASSLGLPDGYTF.

The V and J genes are TRBV9 and TRBJ2-3, with D perhaps TRBD2 (5 bases). Germline CDR1 SGDLS, CDR2 YYNGEE. The length of the CDR3 is 15 residues. V was clipped by 0 bases and J by 1 base, with 9 bases between them. The CDR3 protein is CASSVALAGTDTQYF. The CDR3 DNA reads TGTGCCAGCAGCGTAGCCCTAGCAGGCACAGATACGCAGTATTTT.

V and J are TRBV9 and TRBJ2-1; D not certain. Germline assignment: CDR1 SGDLS and CDR2 YYNGEE. Trimming took off 0 bases at V and 9 bases at J, with 16 bases between the two ends. The CDR3 extends over 15 amino acids. CDR3 nucleotide sequence: TGTGCCAGCAGCGTAGTATCTGGTTTCAACAGTGAGCAGTTCTTC. Translation: CASSVVSGFNSEQFF.

This clone has just one count. The chain combines TRBV11-2 with TRBJ2-3, with 15 bases lining up with TRBD2. The trim removed 3 bases at V and 2 bases at J, leaving 6 bases unmatched. Germline V gene lookup returns CDR1 SGHAT and CDR2 FQNNGV. The length of the CDR3 is 18 residues. This CDR3 reads CASSLGGLAGGSTDTQYF. The CDR3 DNA sequence: TGTGCCAGCAGCTTGGGGGGACTAGCGGGGGGATCCACAGATACGCAGTATTTT. The full variable domain, completed using reference TRBV11-2 and TRBJ2-3, is EAGVAQSPRYKIIEKRQSVAFWCNPISGHATLYWYQQILGQGPKLLIQFQNNGVVDDSQLPKDRFSAERLKGVDSTLKIQPAKLEDSAVYLCASSLGGLAGGSTDTQYFGPGTRLTVL.

This sequence joins TRBV5-6 and TRBJ2-3; D is possibly TRBD2 (6 bases). V lost 4 bases and J 4 bases, leaving 10 bases between the germline ends. Per germline, CDR1 SGHDT and CDR2 YYEEEE. The CDR3 is 13 residues long. The CDR3 region has the DNA TGTGCCAGCAGCCTTTCGGGGGCAGATACGCAGTATTTT. Translated, it gives CASSLSGADTQYF.

V usage is TRBV18 and J usage is TRBJ2-1, with TRBD2 matching 9 bases. V shed 0 bases and J 5 bases; nucleotides not matched to a gene: 2. The CDR3 loop spans 15 amino acids. Germline CDR1 reads KGHSH; CDR2 reads LQKENI. The DNA for the CDR3 is TGTGCCAGCTCACCACCAGCGGGGGGACACAATGAGCAGTTCTTC. This encodes CASSPPAGGHNEQFF.

The chain couples TRBV5-1 to TRBJ2-7; D is possibly TRBD1 (6 bases). The V end was cut by 1 base, the J end by 6 bases, with 23 bases between. CDR1 and CDR2 from the germline V gene are SGHRS and YFSETQ. CDR3 length: 17 residues. The CDR3, as DNA: TGCGCCAGCAGCTTGAGAGAGCCCGGCGAACAGGGTTGCGAGCAGTACTTC. It translates to CASSLREPGEQGCEQYF. The full variable domain, its missing parts supplied by reference TRBV5-1 and TRBJ2-7, is KAGVTQTPRYLIKTRGQQVTLSCSPISGHRSVSWYQQTPGQGLQFLFEYFSETQRNKGNFPGRFSGRQFSNSRSEMNVSTLELGDSALYLCASSLREPGEQGCEQYFGPGTRLTVT.

This clone was counted a few times. The V and J genes are TRBV4-3 and TRBJ1-2; TRBD1 might be the D (6 bases). Trimming pared 1 base from V and 11 bases from J, leaving 14 bases between. CDR1 and CDR2 (germline): LGHNA, YSLEER. The CDR3 runs 13 residues. DNA of the CDR3: TGCGCCAGCAGCCAAGTGGGAGGGGGGGATTACACCTTC. Its translation: CASSQVGGGDYTF.

The rearrangement links TRBV19 to TRBJ1-4; D uncertain. CDR3 size: 13 residues. Looked up from germline, CDR1 is LNHDA and CDR2 is SQIVND (reference sequence). Between the trimmed V and J ends, which lost 5 bases and 8 bases, there was a span of 12 bases. The CDR3: CASSSPPGEKLFF. CDR3 DNA: TGTGCCAGTAGTTCGCCGCCCGGGGAAAAACTGTTTTTT.

The V and J genes are TRBV7-6 and TRBJ2-7; 7 positions agree with TRBD1. The CDR3 totals 15 residues. Trimming at V came to 6 bases and at J to 0 bases, leaving 8 bases not matched to a gene. CDR1 and CDR2 from the germline V gene are SGHVS and FNYEAQ. The CDR3 DNA sequence: TGTGCCAGCAGTACCCGACAGGGAAGCTCCTACGAGCAGTACTTC. Translated, it gives CASSTRQGSSYEQYF.

Here the CDR3 DNA reads TGTGCCAGTAGTATTACAGGGGGCTATGGCTACACCTTC. Protein sequence: CASSITGGYGYTF. This chain uses TRBV19 with TRBJ1-2; 8 nucleotides agree with TRBD1. The CDR3 length is 13 residues. Per the germline V gene, CDR1 is LNHDA and CDR2 is SQIVND (reference sequence). V shed 3 bases, J shed 4 bases, and the junction held 1 base outside the gene matches.

The CDR3 DNA reads as TGTGCCAGCAGTGAAAGTGCGTGGGGGGGACGAAAACTGTTTTTT. It encodes CASSESAWGGRKLFF. The J gene is TRBJ1-4, the V gene TRBV6-1, with D possibly being TRBD1 (5 bases). Between the trimmed V and J ends, which lost 2 bases and 10 bases, there was a span of 17 bases. The CDR3 is 15 residues long. Germline values: CDR1 MNHNS, CDR2 SASEGT.